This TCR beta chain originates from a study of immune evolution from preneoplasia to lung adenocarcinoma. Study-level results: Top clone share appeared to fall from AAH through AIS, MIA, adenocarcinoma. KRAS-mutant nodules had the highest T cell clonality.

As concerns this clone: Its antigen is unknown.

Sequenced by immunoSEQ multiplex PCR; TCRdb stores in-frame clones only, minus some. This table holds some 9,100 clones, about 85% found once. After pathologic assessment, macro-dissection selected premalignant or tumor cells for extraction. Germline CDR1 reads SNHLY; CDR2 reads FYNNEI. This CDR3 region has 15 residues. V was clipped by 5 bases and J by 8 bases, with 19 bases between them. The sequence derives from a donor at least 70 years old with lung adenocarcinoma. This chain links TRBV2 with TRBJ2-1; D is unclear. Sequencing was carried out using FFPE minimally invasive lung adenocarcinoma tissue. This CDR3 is CASSSSGAKSDEQFF. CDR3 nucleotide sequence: TGTGCCAGCAGTTCCTCCGGCGCAAAGTCCGATGAGCAGTTCTTC. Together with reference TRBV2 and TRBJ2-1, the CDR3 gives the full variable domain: EPEVTQTPSHQVTQMGQEVILRCVPISNHLYFYWYRQILGQKVEFLVSFYNNEISEKSEIFDDQFSVERPDGSNFTLKIRSTKLEDSAMYFCASSSSGAKSDEQFFGPGTRLTVL.